This T cell receptor beta chain emerged from a study of T cells in Graves' hyperthyroidism and ophthalmopathy. Findings of the study overall: Most thyroid clonotypes expanded above 0.001 were also detected in blood. With a median lead of 6.5 months before onset, the model predicted ophthalmopathy.

The length of the CDR3 is 14 residues. The V gene's germline CDR1 is SGHDN and CDR2 FVKESK. V shed 7 bases and J 7 bases; nucleotides not matched to a gene: 9. The study excluded patients with uncontrolled infection, other autoimmune disease, pregnancy or lactation. In this sample, this clonotype turned up once. Antigen unknown. A much larger clone lies one base from this, so it may be a read error. The conserved final phenylalanine or tryptophan is absent from the CDR3, which likely points to a read error. TCR beta CDR3 regions were amplified from RNA. During a first-round RT-PCR of the TCR CDR3, the HTBI primer set was used. A single record per CDR3 protein comes from TCRdb applying MiXCR to the multiplex PCR reads. The sample has nearly 600,000 distinct CDR3 sequences; about 15% are singletons.

J is TRBJ2-1 and V is TRBV14; TRBD2 matches 8 bases. Sequenced: blood. This sequence was found in a woman aged 25 to 39 with Graves' hyperthyroidism that later progressed to Graves' ophthalmopathy. CDR3 DNA sequence: TGTGCCAGCACACCCCGCGGGGGGAGGAATGAGCAGTTCTGC. The encoded protein is CASTPRGGRNEQFC.